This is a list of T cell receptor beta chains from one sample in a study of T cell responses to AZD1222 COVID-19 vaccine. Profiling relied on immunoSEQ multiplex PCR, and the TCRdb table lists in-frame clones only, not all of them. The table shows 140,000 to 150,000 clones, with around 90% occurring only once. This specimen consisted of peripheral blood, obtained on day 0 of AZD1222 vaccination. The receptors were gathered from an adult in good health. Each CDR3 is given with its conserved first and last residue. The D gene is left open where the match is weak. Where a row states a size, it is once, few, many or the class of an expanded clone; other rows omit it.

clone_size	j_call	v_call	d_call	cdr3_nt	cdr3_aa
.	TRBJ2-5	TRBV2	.	TGTGCCAGCAGTGGGCGGATAAAAGAGACCCAGTACTTC	CASSGRIKETQYF
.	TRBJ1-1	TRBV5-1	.	TGCGCCAGCTCGACCGGGCAGCCAGTACAAGGTGAAGCTTTCTTT	CASSTGQPVQGEAFF
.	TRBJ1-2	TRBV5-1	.	TGCGCCAGCAGCTTGGAGGGCTTCTATGGCTACACCTTC	CASSLEGFYGYTF
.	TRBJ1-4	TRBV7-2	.	TGTGCCAGCAGCTTAGTAGGGGAAAGGAATGAAAAACTGTTTTTT	CASSLVGERNEKLFF
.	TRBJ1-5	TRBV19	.	TGTGCCACTGAGGGGTCCATAAGAGGACATCAGCCCCAGCATTTT	CATEGSIRGHQPQHF
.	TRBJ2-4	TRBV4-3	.	TGCGCCAGCAGCCAAGATTTGGGGACCAAAAACATTCAGTACTTC	CASSQDLGTKNIQYF
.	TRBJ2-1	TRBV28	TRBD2	TGTGCCAGCAGTTCTCCAGCTAGCGGATACAATGAGCAGTTCTTC	CASSSPASGYNEQFF
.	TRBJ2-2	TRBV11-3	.	TGTGCCAGCAGCTTAGAGACCGGGGAGCTGTTTTTT	CASSLETGELFF
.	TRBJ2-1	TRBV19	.	TGTGCCAGTAGTAGTCTCGGGACCGCCGGTGAGCAGTTCTTC	CASSSLGTAGEQFF
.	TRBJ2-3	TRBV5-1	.	TGCGCCAGCCGTCCCGGGTCTAGCACAGATACGCAGTATTTT	CASRPGSSTDTQYF
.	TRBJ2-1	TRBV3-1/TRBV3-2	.	TGTGCCAGCAGCCAAGGGAATTTGCAGTTCTTC	CASSQGNLQFF
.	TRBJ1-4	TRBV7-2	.	TGTGCCAGCAGCTTAGGATACGGGTTCGAAAAACTGTTTTTT	CASSLGYGFEKLFF
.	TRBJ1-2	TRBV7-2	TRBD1	TGTGCCAGCAGCTTAGGACCGTCCCGGGACAGGGGGAGGTATGGCTACACCTTC	CASSLGPSRDRGRYGYTF
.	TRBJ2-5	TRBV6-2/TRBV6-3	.	TGTGCCAGCAGTATAGCCCAGACCCAGTACTTC	CASSIAQTQYF
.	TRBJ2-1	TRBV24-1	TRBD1	TGTGCCACCAGTGATCCGACAGGGGTCAATGAGCAGTTCTTC	CATSDPTGVNEQFF
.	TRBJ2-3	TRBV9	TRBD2	TGTGCCAGCAGCCCAGCCGGGACTAGCAGTTGGGATACGCAGTATTTT	CASSPAGTSSWDTQYF
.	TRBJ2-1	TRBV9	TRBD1	TGTGCCAGCACGGACAGGGACAATGAGCAGTTCTTC	CASTDRDNEQFF
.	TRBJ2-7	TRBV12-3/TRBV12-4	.	TGTGCCAGCAGTTTGAGGGCCTACGAGCAGTACTTC	CASSLRAYEQYF
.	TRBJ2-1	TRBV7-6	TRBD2	TGTGCCAGCAGCTCAGGACTAGCGGACTCCTACAATGAGCAGTTCTTC	CASSSGLADSYNEQFF
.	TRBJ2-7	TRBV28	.	TGTGCCAGCTGGATGGACGGAGCCTACGAGCAGTACTTC	CASWMDGAYEQYF
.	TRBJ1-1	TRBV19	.	TGTGCCAGTAGTGAGATCGTCCGCACTGAAGCTTTCTTT	CASSEIVRTEAFF
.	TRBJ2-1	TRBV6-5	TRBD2	TGTGCCAGCAGTTGGGCGGGAGTGGGTGAGCAGTTCTTC	CASSWAGVGEQFF
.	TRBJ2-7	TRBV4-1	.	TGCGCCAGCAGCCAATCCCATCTAGGGACATCTCCCTACGAGCAGTACTTC	CASSQSHLGTSPYEQYF
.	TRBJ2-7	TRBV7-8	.	TGTGCCAGCAGCTTAGAGGGGTTGGACTACGAGCAGTACTTC	CASSLEGLDYEQYF
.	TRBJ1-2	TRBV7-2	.	TGTGCCAGCAGCTTAAACCGGGAAGGCTACACCTTC	CASSLNREGYTF
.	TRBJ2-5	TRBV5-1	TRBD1	TGCGCCAGCAGCAGTACCGGGACAGGGAGGGTAGAGACCCAGTACTTC	CASSSTGTGRVETQYF
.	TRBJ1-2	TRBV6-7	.	TGTGCCAGCAGTTACTACGCAGGCCTGGTGCTTAGCTATGGCTACACCTTC	CASSYYAGLVLSYGYTF
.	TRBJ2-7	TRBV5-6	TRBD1	TGTGCCAGCAGCTTGGGGACAGGCTACGAGCAGTACTTC	CASSLGTGYEQYF
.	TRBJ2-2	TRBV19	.	TGTGCCAGTAGTAGCCCCAGACGGACCCTTAACACCGGGGAGCTGTTTTTT	CASSSPRRTLNTGELFF
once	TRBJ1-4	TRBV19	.	TGTGCCAGTAGTCCCTGGGGAGGTAATGAAAAACTGTTTTTT	CASSPWGGNEKLFF
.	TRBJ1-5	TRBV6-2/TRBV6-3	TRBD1	TGTGCCAGCAGTTACCGGTGGGACAGCATTCAGCCCCAGCATTTT	CASSYRWDSIQPQHF
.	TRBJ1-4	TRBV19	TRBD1	TGTGCCAGTAGGATAACAGGGGGCGGAGAAAAACTGTTTTTT	CASRITGGGEKLFF
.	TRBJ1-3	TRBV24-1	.	TGTGCCACCAGTGACCCAAGGGGCCCCTCTGGAAACACCATATATTTT	CATSDPRGPSGNTIYF
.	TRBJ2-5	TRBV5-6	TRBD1	TGTGCCAGCAGCTGGCCGACAGGGAATGCGGAGACCCAGTACTTC	CASSWPTGNAETQYF
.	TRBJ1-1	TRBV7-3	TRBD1	TGTGCCAGCAGCTTAAGGGGGACAGAAACTGAAGCTTTCTTT	CASSLRGTETEAFF
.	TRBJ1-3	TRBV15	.	TGTGCCACCAGCAGGTTTTTGAGCTCTGGAAACACCATATATTTT	CATSRFLSSGNTIYF
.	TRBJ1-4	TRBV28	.	TGTGCCAGCACCCCAAACCCACAAGCTAAACTGTTTTTT	CASTPNPQAKLFF